This T cell receptor beta chain was captured in a study of cytomegalovirus exposure and HLA in healthy donors. The CDR3 runs to 16 residues. Germline V gene sequence: CDR1 KGHSH, CDR2 LQKENI. The V and J ends lost 2 bases and 6 bases, in that order; junction bases with no gene match: 8. It was with 60 Vbeta and 13 Jbeta primers that the PCR ran. Profiled with immunoSEQ multiplex PCR; TCRdb holds only in-frame clones, not every one. The data show around 88,000 clones, about 74% seen once. Sequenced material: PBMCs. The clonotype comes from a male donor in good health and CMV-seronegative. The chain carries TRBV18 and TRBJ2-7; 12 positions match TRBD2. CDR3 loop: CASSPVASGRVGEQYF. DNA of the CDR3: TGTGCCAGCTCACCAGTGGCTAGCGGGAGGGTTGGCGAGCAGTACTTC.